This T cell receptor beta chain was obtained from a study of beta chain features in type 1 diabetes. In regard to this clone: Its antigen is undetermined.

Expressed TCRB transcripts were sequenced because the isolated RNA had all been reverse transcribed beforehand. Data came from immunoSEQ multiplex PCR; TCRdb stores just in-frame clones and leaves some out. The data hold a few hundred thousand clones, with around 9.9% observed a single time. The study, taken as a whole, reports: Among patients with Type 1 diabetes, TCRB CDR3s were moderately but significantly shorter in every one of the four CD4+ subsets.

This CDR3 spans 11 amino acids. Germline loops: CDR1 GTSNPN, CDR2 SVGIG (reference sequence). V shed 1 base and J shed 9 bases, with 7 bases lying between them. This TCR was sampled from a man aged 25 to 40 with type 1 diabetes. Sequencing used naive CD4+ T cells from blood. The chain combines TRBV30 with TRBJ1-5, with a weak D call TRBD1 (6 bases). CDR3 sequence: CAWSGRGPQHF. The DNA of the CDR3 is TGTGCCTGGAGTGGCAGGGGGCCCCAGCATTTT.